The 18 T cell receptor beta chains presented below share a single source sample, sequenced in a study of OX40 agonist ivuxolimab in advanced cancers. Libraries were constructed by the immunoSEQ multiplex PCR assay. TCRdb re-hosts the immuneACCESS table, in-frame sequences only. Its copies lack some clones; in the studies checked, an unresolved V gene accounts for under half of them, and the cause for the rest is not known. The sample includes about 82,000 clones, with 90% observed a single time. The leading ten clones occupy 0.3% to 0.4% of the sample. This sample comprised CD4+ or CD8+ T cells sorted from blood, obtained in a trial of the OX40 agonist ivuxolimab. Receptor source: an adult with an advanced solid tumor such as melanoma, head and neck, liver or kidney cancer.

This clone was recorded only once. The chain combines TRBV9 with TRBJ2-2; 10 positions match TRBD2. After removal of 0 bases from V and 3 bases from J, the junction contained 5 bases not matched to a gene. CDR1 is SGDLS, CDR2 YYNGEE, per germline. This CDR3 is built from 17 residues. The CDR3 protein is CASSVGPSGGDTGELFF. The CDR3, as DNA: TGTGCCAGCAGCGTAGGACCTAGCGGGGGAGACACCGGGGAGCTGTTTTTT.

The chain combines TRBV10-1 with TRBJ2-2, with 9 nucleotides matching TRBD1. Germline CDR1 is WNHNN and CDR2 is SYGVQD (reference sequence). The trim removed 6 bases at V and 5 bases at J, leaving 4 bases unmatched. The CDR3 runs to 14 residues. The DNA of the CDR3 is TGCGCCAGCAGGGCCGGGACAGGGACCGGGGAGCTGTTTTTT. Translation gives CASRAGTGTGELFF.

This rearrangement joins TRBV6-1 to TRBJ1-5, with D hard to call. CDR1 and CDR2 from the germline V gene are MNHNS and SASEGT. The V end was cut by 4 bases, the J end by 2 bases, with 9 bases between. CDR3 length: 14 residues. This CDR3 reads CASSGTTGNQPQHF. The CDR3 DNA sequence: TGTGCCAGCAGTGGCACTACCGGCAATCAGCCCCAGCATTTT.

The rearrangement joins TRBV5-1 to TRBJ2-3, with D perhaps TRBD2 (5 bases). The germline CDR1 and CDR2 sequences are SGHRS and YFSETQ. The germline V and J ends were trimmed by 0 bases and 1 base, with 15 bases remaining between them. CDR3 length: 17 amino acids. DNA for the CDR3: TGCGCCAGCAGCTTGGCTGGAGGAGGCCCCGGCACAGATACGCAGTATTTT. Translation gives CASSLAGGGPGTDTQYF.

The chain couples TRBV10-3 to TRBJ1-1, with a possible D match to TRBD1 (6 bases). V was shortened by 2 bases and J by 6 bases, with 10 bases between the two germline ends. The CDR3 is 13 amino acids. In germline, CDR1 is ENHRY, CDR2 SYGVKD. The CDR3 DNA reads TGTGCCATCAGTGAGGACAGGAAATCTGAAGCTTTCTTT. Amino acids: CAISEDRKSEAFF.

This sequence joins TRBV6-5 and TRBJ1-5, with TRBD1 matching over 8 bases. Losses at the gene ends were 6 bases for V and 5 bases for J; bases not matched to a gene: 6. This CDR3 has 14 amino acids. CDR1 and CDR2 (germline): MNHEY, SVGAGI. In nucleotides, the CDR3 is TGTGCCAGCAGGTCCACAGGGGGGGATCAGCCCCAGCATTTT. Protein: CASRSTGGDQPQHF.

The CDR3 sequence: CASSETSGRVTGELFF. DNA of the CDR3: TGTGCCAGCAGTGAGACTAGCGGGAGGGTCACCGGGGAGCTGTTTTTT. The rearrangement uses TRBV2 and TRBJ2-2; 14 bases fit TRBD2. The CDR3 is 16 residues long. Per germline, CDR1 SNHLY and CDR2 FYNNEI. J lost 4 bases, V lost 3 bases, and 1 base had no gene match.

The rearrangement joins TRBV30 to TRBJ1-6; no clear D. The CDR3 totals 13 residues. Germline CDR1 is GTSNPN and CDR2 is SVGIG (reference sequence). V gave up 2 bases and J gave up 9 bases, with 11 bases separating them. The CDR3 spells CAWSLGSGSPLHF. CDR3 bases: TGTGCCTGGAGTTTGGGAAGCGGTTCACCCCTCCACTTT.

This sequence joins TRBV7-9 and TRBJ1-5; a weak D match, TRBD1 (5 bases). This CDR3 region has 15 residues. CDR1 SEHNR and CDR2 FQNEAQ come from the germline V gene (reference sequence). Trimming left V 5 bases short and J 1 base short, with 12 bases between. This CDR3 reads CASSLGTQSNQPQHF. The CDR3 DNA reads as TGTGCCAGCAGCCTGGGGACGCAGAGCAATCAGCCCCAGCATTTT.

CDR3 DNA: TGTGCCAGCAGCTCGGCAGGGGCTCCGGGCAACACCATATATTTT. Amino acid sequence: CASSSAGAPGNTIYF. The chain recombines TRBV5-4 with TRBJ1-3; TRBD1 might be the D (6 bases). The CDR3 loop spans 15 amino acids. Germline V gene data show CDR1 as SGHNT and CDR2 as YYREEE (reference sequence). V was clipped by 3 bases and J by 7 bases, with 17 bases between them.

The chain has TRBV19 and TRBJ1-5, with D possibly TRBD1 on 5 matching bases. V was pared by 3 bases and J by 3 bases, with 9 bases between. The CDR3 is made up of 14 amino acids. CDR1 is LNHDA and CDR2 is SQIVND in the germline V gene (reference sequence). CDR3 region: CASSMGPNNQPQHF. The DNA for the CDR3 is TGTGCCAGTAGTATGGGGCCGAACAATCAGCCCCAGCATTTT.

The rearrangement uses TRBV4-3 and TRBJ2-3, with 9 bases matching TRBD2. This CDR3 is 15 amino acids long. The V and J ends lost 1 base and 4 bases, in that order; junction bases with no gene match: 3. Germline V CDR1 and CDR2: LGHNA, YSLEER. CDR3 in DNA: TGCGCCAGCAGCCAAGGACTAGCGGCCCCAGATACGCAGTATTTT. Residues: CASSQGLAAPDTQYF.

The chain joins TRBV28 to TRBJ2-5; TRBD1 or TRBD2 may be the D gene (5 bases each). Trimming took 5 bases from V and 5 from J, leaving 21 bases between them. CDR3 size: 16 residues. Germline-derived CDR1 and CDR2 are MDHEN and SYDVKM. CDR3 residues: CASSPTGVGVRETQYF. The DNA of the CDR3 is TGTGCCAGCAGTCCCACCGGGGTGGGGGTAAGGGAGACCCAGTACTTC.

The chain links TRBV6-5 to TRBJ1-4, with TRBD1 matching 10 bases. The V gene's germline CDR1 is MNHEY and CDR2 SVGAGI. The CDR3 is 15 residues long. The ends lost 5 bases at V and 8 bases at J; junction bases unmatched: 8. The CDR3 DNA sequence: TGTGCCAGCAGTGTGCAGGGACAGGGGAACGAAAAACTGTTTTTT. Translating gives CASSVQGQGNEKLFF.

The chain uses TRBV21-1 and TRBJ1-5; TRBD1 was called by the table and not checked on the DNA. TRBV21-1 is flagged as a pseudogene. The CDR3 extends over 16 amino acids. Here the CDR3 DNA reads TGTGCCAGCAGCAAAGGGGACAAAACGTGCAATCAGCCCCAGCATTTT. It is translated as CASSKGDKTCNQPQHF.

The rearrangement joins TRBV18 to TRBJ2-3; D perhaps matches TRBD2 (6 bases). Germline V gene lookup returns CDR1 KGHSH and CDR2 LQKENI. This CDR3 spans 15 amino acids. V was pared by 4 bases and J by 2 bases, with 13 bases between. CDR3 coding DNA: TGTGCCAGCTCACAGGCTAGCGTATCCACAGATACGCAGTATTTT. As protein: CASSQASVSTDTQYF.

The CDR3 bases are TGTGCCTGGAGTGTTCTTCCCACAGATACGCAGTATTTT. Its protein product is CAWSVLPTDTQYF. The genes are TRBV30 and TRBJ2-3; D unresolved. Germline lookup yields CDR1 GTSNPN and CDR2 SVGIG (reference sequence). Trimming left V 0 bases short and J 2 bases short, with 6 bases between. The CDR3 totals 13 residues.

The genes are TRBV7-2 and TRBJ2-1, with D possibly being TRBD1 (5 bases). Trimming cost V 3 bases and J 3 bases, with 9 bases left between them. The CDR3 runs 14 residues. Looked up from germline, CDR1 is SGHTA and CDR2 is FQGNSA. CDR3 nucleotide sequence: TGTGCCAGCAGCTTCGACAGAAACTACAATGAGCAGTTCTTC. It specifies CASSFDRNYNEQFF.